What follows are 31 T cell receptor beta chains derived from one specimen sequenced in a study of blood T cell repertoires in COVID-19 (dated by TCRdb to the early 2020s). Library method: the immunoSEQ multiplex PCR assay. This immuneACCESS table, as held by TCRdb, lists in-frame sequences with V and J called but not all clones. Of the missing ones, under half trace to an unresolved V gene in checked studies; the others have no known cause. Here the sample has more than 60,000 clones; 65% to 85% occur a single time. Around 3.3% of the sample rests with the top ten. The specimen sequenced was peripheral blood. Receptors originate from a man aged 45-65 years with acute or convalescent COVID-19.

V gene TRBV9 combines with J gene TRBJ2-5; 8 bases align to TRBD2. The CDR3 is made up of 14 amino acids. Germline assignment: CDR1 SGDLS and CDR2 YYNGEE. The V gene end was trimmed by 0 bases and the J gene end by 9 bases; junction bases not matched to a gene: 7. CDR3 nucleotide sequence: TGTGCCAGCAGCGTAGAGACTGGAGCGGGGGCCCAGTACTTC. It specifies CASSVETGAGAQYF.

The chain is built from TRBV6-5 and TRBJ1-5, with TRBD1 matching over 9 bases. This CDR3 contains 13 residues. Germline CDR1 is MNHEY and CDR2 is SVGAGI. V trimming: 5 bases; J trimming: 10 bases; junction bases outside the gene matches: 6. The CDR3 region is CASSPGQGIPQHF. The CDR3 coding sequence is TGTGCCAGCAGTCCAGGACAGGGGATCCCCCAGCATTTT.

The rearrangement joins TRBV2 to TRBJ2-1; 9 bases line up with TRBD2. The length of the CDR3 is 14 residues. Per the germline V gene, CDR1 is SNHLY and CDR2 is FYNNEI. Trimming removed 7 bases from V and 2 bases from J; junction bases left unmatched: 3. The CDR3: CASTTSGTYNEQFF. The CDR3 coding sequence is TGTGCCAGCACGACTAGCGGAACCTACAATGAGCAGTTCTTC.

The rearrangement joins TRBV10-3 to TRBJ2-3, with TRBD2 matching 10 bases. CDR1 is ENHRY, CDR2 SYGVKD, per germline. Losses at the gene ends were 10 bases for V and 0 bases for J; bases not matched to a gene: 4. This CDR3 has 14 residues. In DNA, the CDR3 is TGTGCCACTCGGACTAGCGGAAGCACAGATACGCAGTATTTT. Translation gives CATRTSGSTDTQYF.

The CDR3 DNA sequence: TGTGCCAGCAGCGTAGCAGGGGGCTATGGCTACACCTTC. Residues: CASSVAGGYGYTF. V gene TRBV9 combines with J gene TRBJ1-2; the match to TRBD1 covers 7 bases. CDR3 size: 13 residues. V lost 0 bases to trimming and J lost 4 bases; unmatched junction nucleotides: 0. Germline values: CDR1 SGDLS, CDR2 YYNGEE. Using reference TRBV9 and TRBJ1-2 for the parts outside the CDR3, the full variable domain is DSGVTQTPKHLITATGQRVTLRCSPRSGDLSVYWYQQSLDQGLQFLIQYYNGEERAKGNILERFSAQQFPDLHSELNLSSLELGDSALYFCASSVAGGYGYTFGSGTRLTVV.

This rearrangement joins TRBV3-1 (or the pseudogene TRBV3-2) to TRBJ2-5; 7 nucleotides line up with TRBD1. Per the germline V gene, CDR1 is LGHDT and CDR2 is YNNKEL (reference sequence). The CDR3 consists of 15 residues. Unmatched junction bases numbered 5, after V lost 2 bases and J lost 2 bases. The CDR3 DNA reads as TGTGCCAGCAGCCAACGCGGCAGGGGGCAAGAGACCCAGTACTTC. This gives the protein CASSQRGRGQETQYF.

The CDR3 is CASSWGQGRGNTIYF. The CDR3 DNA follows: TGTGCCAGCAGCTGGGGACAGGGTCGTGGAAACACCATATATTTT. The gene calls are TRBV5-4 and TRBJ1-3, with TRBD1 matching over 9 bases. The CDR3 totals 15 residues. The J segment lost 3 bases and the V segment lost 3 bases, leaving 4 bases of the junction unmatched. Germline V CDR1 and CDR2: SGHNT, YYREEE (reference sequence). Drawing the rest from reference TRBV5-4 and TRBJ1-3, the complete variable domain is ETGVTQSPTHLIKTRGQQVTLRCSSQSGHNTVSWYQQALGQGPQFIFQYYREEENGRGNFPPRFSGLQFPNYSSELNVNALELDDSALYLCASSWGQGRGNTIYFGEGSWLTVV.

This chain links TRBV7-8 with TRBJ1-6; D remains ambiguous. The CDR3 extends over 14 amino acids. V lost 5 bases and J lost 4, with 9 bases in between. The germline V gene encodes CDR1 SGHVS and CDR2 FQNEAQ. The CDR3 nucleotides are TGTGCCAGCAGCCTACAGAGTTATAATTCACCCCTCCACTTT. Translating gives CASSLQSYNSPLHF.

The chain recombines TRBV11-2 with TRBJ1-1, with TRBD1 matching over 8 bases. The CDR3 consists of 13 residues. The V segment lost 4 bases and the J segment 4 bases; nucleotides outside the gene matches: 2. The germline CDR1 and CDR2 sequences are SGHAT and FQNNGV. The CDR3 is CASSSDRATEAFF. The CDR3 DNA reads TGTGCCAGCAGCTCGGACAGGGCCACTGAAGCTTTCTTT.

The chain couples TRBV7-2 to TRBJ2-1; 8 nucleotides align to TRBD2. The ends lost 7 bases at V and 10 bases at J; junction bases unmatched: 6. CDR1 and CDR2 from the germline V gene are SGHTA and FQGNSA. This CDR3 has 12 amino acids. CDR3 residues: CASIPPGGEQFF. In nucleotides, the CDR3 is TGTGCCAGCATCCCCCCGGGGGGGGAGCAGTTCTTC. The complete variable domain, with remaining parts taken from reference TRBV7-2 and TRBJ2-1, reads GAGVSQSPSNKVTEKGKDVELRCDPISGHTALYWYRQSLGQGLEFLIYFQGNSAPDKSGLPSDRFSAERTGGSVSTLTIQRTQQEDSAVYLCASIPPGGEQFFGPGTRLTVL.

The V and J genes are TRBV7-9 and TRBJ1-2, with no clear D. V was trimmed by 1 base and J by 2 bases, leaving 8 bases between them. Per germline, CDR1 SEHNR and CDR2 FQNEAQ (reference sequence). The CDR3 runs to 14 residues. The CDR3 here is CASSLGADNYGYTF. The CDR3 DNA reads TGTGCCAGCAGCTTAGGGGCAGACAACTATGGCTACACCTTC.

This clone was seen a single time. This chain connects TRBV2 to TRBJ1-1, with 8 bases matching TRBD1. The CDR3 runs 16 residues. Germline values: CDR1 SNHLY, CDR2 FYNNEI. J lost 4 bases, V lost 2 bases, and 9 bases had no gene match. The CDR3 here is CASSERGQVRSTEAFF. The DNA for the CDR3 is TGTGCCAGCAGTGAACGGGGACAGGTTAGGAGCACTGAAGCTTTCTTT. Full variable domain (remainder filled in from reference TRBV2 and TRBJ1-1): EPEVTQTPSHQVTQMGQEVILRCVPISNHLYFYWYRQILGQKVEFLVSFYNNEISEKSEIFDDQFSVERPDGSNFTLKIRSTKLEDSAMYFCASSERGQVRSTEAFFGQGTRLTVV.

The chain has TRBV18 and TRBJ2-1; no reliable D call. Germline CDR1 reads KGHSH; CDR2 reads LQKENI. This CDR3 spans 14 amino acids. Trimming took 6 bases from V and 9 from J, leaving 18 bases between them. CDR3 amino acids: CASSPGLVGSEQFF. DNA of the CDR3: TGTGCCAGCTCCCCGGGTCTAGTTGGAAGTGAGCAGTTCTTC.

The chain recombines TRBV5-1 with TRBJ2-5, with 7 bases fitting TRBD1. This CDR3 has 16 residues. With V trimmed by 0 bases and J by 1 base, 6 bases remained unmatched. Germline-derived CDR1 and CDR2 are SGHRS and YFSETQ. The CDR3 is CASSLGTGIAQETQYF. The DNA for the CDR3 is TGCGCCAGCAGCTTGGGGACAGGCATCGCCCAAGAGACCCAGTACTTC. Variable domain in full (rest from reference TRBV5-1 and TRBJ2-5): KAGVTQTPRYLIKTRGQQVTLSCSPISGHRSVSWYQQTPGQGLQFLFEYFSETQRNKGNFPGRFSGRQFSNSRSEMNVSTLELGDSALYLCASSLGTGIAQETQYFGPGTRLLVL.

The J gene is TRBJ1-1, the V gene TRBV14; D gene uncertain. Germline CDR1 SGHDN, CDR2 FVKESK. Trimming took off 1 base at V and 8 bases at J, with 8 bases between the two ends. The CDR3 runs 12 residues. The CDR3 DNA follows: TGTGCCAGCAGCCAAGGAGGGCTGGAAGCTTTCTTT. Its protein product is CASSQGGLEAFF.

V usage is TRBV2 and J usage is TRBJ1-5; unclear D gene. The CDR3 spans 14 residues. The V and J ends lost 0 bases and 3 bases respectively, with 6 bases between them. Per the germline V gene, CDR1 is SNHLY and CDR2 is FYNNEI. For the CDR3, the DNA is TGTGCCAGCAGTGAAGCCCTAAACAATCAGCCCCAGCATTTT. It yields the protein CASSEALNNQPQHF. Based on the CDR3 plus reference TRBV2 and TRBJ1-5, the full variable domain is EPEVTQTPSHQVTQMGQEVILRCVPISNHLYFYWYRQILGQKVEFLVSFYNNEISEKSEIFDDQFSVERPDGSNFTLKIRSTKLEDSAMYFCASSEALNNQPQHFGDGTRLSIL.

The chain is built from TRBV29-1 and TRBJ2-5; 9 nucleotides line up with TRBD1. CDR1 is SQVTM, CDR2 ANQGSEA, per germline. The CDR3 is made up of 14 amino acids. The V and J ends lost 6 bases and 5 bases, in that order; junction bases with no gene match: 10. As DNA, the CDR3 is TGCAGCGTAAGCGGGACAGGGCAAGGCGAGACCCAGTACTTC. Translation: CSVSGTGQGETQYF.

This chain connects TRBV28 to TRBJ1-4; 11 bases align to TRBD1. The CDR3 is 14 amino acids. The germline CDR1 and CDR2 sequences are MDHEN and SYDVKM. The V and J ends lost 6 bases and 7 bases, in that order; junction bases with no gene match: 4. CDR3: CASRTGTGGEKLFF. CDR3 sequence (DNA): TGTGCCAGCAGGACCGGGACAGGGGGTGAAAAACTGTTTTTT.

The CDR3 sequence is CASSPPGNSGANVLTF. The CDR3 bases are TGTGCCAGCAGCCCCCCAGGGAACTCTGGGGCCAACGTCCTGACTTTC. The gene calls are TRBV14 and TRBJ2-6; D is possibly TRBD1 (5 bases). CDR1 and CDR2 (germline): SGHDN, FVKESK. The V gene lost 4 bases and the J gene lost 0 bases, with 10 bases spanning the gap. This CDR3 is 16 amino acids long.

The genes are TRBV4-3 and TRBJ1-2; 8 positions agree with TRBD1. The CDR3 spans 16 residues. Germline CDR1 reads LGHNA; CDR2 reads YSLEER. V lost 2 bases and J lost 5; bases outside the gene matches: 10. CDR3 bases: TGCGCCAGCAGCCAACAGACAGGGGTCAGAGGGTATGGCTACACCTTC. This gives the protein CASSQQTGVRGYGYTF.

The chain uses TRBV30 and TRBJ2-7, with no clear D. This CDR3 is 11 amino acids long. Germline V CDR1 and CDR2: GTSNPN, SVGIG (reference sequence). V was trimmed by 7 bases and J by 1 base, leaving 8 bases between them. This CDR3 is CAFEQSYEQYF. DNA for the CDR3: TGTGCCTTTGAACAATCCTACGAGCAGTACTTC.

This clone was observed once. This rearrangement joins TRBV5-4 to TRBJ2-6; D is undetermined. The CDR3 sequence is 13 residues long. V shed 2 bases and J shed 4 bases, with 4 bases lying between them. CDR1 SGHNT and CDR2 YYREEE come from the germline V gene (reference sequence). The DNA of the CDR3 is TGTGCCAGCAGCTTCACAGGGGCCAACGTCCTGACTTTC. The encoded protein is CASSFTGANVLTF.

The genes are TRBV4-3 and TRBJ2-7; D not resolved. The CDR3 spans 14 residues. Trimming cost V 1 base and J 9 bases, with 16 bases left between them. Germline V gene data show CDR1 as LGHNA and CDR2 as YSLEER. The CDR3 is CASSQGLGMSGQYF. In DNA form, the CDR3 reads TGCGCCAGCAGCCAAGGTCTCGGTATGAGTGGGCAGTACTTC.

CDR3 bases: TGCAGTGCTAGTAGGACTAGTGCCTACGAGCAGTACTTC. Its protein product is CSASRTSAYEQYF. The genes are TRBV20-1 and TRBJ2-7; 7 positions agree with TRBD2. Trimming took 3 bases from V and 2 from J; bases not matched to a gene: 4. The CDR3 loop spans 13 amino acids. Germline CDR1 DFQATT, CDR2 SNEGSKA (reference sequence).

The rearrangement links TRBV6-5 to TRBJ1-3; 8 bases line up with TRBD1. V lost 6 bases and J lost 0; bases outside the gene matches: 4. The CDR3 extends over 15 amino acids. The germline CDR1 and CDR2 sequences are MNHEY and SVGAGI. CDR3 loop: CASRPTGGSGNTIYF. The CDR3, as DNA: TGTGCCAGCAGGCCCACAGGGGGCTCTGGAAACACCATATATTTT.

CDR3 region: CASSARYQETQYF. The CDR3 region has the DNA TGTGCCAGCAGTGCTAGGTACCAAGAGACCCAGTACTTC. The chain combines TRBV6-2 or TRBV6-3 with TRBJ2-5; D uncertain. CDR1 and CDR2 from the germline V gene are MNHEY and SVGEGT. Trimming removed 5 bases at V and 0 bases at J, with 7 bases between. This CDR3 region has 13 residues.

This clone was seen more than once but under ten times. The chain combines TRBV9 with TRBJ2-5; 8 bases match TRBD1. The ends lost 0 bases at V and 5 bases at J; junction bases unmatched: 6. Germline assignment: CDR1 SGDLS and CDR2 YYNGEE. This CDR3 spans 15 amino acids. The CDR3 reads CASSVGGQGGETQYF. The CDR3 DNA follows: TGTGCCAGCAGCGTAGGAGGACAGGGAGGCGAGACCCAGTACTTC. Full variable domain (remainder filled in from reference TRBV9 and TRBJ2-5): DSGVTQTPKHLITATGQRVTLRCSPRSGDLSVYWYQQSLDQGLQFLIQYYNGEERAKGNILERFSAQQFPDLHSELNLSSLELGDSALYFCASSVGGQGGETQYFGPGTRLLVL.

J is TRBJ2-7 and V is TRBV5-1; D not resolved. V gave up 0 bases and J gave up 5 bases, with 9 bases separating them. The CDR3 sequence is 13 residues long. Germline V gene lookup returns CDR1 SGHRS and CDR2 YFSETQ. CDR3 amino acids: CASSLVEIHEQYF. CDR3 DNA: TGCGCCAGCAGCTTGGTGGAGATCCACGAGCAGTACTTC. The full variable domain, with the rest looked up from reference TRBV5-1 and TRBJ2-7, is KAGVTQTPRYLIKTRGQQVTLSCSPISGHRSVSWYQQTPGQGLQFLFEYFSETQRNKGNFPGRFSGRQFSNSRSEMNVSTLELGDSALYLCASSLVEIHEQYFGPGTRLTVT.

Here the CDR3 DNA reads TGTGCCAGCAGTGAAGCGGACAGGGGGGCATCGATCCGGAACACTGAAGCTTTCTTT. Its protein is CASSEADRGASIRNTEAFF. This sequence joins TRBV6-1 and TRBJ1-1, with 10 bases matching TRBD1. V shed 0 bases and J 1 base; nucleotides not matched to a gene: 11. The CDR3 contains 19 residues. Germline V gene data show CDR1 as MNHNS and CDR2 as SASEGT.

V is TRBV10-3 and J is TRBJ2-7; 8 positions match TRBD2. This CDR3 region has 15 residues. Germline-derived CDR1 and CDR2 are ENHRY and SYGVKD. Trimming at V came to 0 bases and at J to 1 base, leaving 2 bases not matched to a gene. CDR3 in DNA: TGTGCCATCAGTGAGTCGTCGGGAGGGTCCTACGAGCAGTACTTC. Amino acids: CAISESSGGSYEQYF.

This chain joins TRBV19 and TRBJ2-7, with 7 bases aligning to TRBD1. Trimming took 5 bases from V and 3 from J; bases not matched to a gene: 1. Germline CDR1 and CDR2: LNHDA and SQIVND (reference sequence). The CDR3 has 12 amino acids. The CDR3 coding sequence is TGTGCCAGTAGTCGACAGGGCTACGAGCAGTACTTC. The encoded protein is CASSRQGYEQYF.